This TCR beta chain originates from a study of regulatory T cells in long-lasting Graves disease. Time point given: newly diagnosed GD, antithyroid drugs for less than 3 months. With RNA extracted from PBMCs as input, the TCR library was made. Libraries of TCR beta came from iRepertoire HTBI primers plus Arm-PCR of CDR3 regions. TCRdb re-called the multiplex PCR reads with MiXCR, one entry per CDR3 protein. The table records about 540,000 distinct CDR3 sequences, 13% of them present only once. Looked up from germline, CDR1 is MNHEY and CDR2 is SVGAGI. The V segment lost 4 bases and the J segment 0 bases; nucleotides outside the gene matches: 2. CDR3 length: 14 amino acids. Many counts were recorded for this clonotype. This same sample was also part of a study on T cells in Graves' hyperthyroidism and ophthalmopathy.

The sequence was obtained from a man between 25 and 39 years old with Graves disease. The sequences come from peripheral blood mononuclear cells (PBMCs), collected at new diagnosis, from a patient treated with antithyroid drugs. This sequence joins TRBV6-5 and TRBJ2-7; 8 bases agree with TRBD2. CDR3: CASSSSGPSYEQYF. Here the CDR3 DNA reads TGTGCCAGCAGTTCTAGCGGGCCCTCCTACGAGCAGTACTTC.